The 22 T cell receptor beta chains reported below all come from one sample, sequenced in a study of blood T cells in healthy people across ages. Together with a sample-barcoded 5' primer, a J-beta primer mix was included in a second PCR lasting roughly 6 to 12 cycles. Each CDR3 protein is one row after TCRdb ran MiXCR on the 5' RACE reads. The sample has 700,000 or so distinct CDR3 sequences; around 43% are singletons. The sequencing input was blood. The receptors were gathered from an elderly man in good health.

This clonotype was detected only a few times. The CDR3 is CASSIDTEQYF. DNA of the CDR3: TGTGCCAGCAGTATAGACACTGAGCAGTACTTC. V and J are TRBV6-2 or TRBV6-3 and TRBJ2-5; D remains ambiguous. CDR3 length: 11 amino acids. V gave up 5 bases and J gave up 11 bases, with 12 bases separating them. CDR1 is MNHEY and CDR2 is SVGEGT in the germline V gene.

This clonotype was seen a handful of times. V gene TRBV6-2 or TRBV6-3 combines with J gene TRBJ2-3; 7 bases line up with TRBD2. Germline V gives CDR1 MNHEY, CDR2 SVGEGT. V was clipped by 5 bases and J by 0 bases; unmatched bases: 8. The CDR3 is made up of 16 amino acids. CDR3 in DNA: TGTGCCAGCAGTCCCGGGACTAAAACTAGCACAGATACGCAGTATTTT. Amino acid sequence: CASSPGTKTSTDTQYF.

The V call is TRBV6-6, the J call TRBJ2-3; 7 nucleotides align to TRBD2. Trimming cost V 2 bases and J 1 base; bases outside gene matches: 3. This CDR3 spans 15 amino acids. CDR1 is MNHNY and CDR2 is SVGAGI in the germline V gene (reference sequence). The CDR3 region is CASSYASGGTDTQYF. The DNA for the CDR3 is TGTGCCAGCAGTTACGCCAGCGGGGGCACAGATACGCAGTATTTT.

V is TRBV5-1 and J is TRBJ2-5, with 8 bases that match TRBD2. This CDR3 has 14 amino acids. Unmatched junction bases numbered 11, after V lost 2 bases and J lost 11 bases. Germline values: CDR1 SGHRS, CDR2 YFSETQ. The CDR3 sequence: CASSFGTRGGEQYF. For the CDR3, the DNA is TGCGCCAGCAGCTTCGGGACTAGGGGTGGGGAGCAGTACTTC.

The CDR3 reads CASSRSGAGETPNTGELFF. CDR3 coding DNA: TGCGCCAGCAGCCGATCAGGAGCGGGGGAAACCCCCAACACCGGGGAGCTGTTTTTT. The rearrangement uses TRBV4-3 and TRBJ2-2, with 8 bases that match TRBD2. The CDR3 is 19 residues long. V shed 4 bases, J shed 2 bases, and the junction held 15 bases outside the gene matches. Looked up from germline, CDR1 is LGHNA and CDR2 is YSLEER.

This rearrangement joins TRBV20-1 to TRBJ2-5; 11 bases fit TRBD2. V trimming: 5 bases; J trimming: 11 bases; junction bases outside the gene matches: 13. This CDR3 has 14 amino acids. Per germline, CDR1 DFQATT and CDR2 SNEGSKA (reference sequence). CDR3 sequence: CSAPGTSGINEQYF. The DNA of the CDR3 is TGCAGTGCTCCCGGGACTAGCGGAATCAATGAGCAGTACTTC.

The chain recombines TRBV6-2 or TRBV6-3 with TRBJ2-1; 8 nucleotides align to TRBD1. CDR1 is MNHEY, CDR2 SVGEGT, per germline. J was trimmed by 7 bases and V by 6 bases; bases with no gene match: 8. The CDR3 length is 14 residues. In nucleotides, the CDR3 is TGTGCCAGCAGGGAAACCAGGGGGCTAAATGAGCAGTTCTTC. It encodes CASRETRGLNEQFF.

The chain joins TRBV19 to TRBJ2-3; TRBD1 matches at 7 bases. The CDR3 is made up of 13 amino acids. Germline V lookup: CDR1 LNHDA, CDR2 SQIVND (reference sequence). The CDR3 loop reads CTTRGTSTDTQYF. CDR3 sequence (DNA): TGTACCACCAGGGGGACAAGCACAGATACGCAGTATTTT.

With regard to this clonotype: At one end the junction does not follow the germline gene, possibly because of a read error. The chain couples TRBV20-1 to TRBJ2-3, with D unresolved. The CDR3 is 15 residues long. The germline V gene encodes CDR1 DFQATT and CDR2 SNEGSKA (reference sequence). For the CDR3, the DNA is TGTAGTGCTAGAGATCGCGACTCAAACACAGATACGCAGTATTTT. Its protein product is CSARDRDSNTDTQYF.

The rearrangement joins TRBV9 to TRBJ2-3; no clear D gene. V shed 0 bases and J shed 0 bases, with 8 bases lying between them. The CDR3 consists of 15 residues. Germline CDR1 and CDR2: SGDLS and YYNGEE. In DNA form, the CDR3 reads TGTGCCAGCAGCGTAGAGGGCAGAAGCACAGATACGCAGTATTTT. Amino acids: CASSVEGRSTDTQYF.

The genes are TRBV10-3 and TRBJ2-4; 13 bases map to TRBD2. With 9 bases clipped from V and 9 bases from J, the junction kept 8 bases outside the gene matches. Germline V gene lookup returns CDR1 ENHRY and CDR2 SYGVKD. CDR3 length: 14 residues. CDR3 sequence (DNA): TGTGCCATAGGACTAGCGGGAGAGGGGGGCATTCAGTACTTC. It translates to CAIGLAGEGGIQYF.

This clonotype was seen more than once but under ten times. This chain uses TRBV29-1 with TRBJ2-7, with a tentative D call TRBD2 (6 bases). The germline gives CDR1 SQVTM, CDR2 ANQGSEA. V lost 7 bases and J lost 1, with 8 bases in between. This CDR3 region has 11 residues. Here the CDR3 reads CSGRESYEQYF. The CDR3 bases are TGCAGCGGACGGGAGTCCTACGAGCAGTACTTC.

This clonotype was found a few times. This rearrangement joins TRBV4-3 to TRBJ2-7; D gene unclear. The CDR3 extends over 16 amino acids. Germline values: CDR1 LGHNA, CDR2 YSLEER. The V and J ends lost 7 bases and 4 bases respectively, with 23 bases between them. CDR3 DNA: TGCGCCAGCATACCCGACACGGGTCAACTCCCTTACGAGCAGTACTTC. It codes for CASIPDTGQLPYEQYF.

This chain uses TRBV7-2 with TRBJ2-1; TRBD1 agrees at 10 bases. J was trimmed by 5 bases and V by 3 bases; bases with no gene match: 7. Per the germline V gene, CDR1 is SGHTA and CDR2 is FQGNSA. This CDR3 has 16 amino acids. The CDR3 DNA is TGTGCCAGCAGCTTCGTTCCGGGACAGGGGAACAATGAGCAGTTCTTC. This encodes CASSFVPGQGNNEQFF.

A few counts support this clonotype. This chain joins TRBV6-2 or TRBV6-3 and TRBJ2-7; 8 bases are shared with TRBD1. The end of the DNA is better explained by TRBJ2-5, so the J call may be wrong. The CDR3 has 16 residues. The V gene's germline CDR1 is MNHEY and CDR2 SVGEGT. CDR3 protein: CASSFPGVRGRETQYF. CDR3 DNA sequence: TGTGCCAGCAGTTTTCCAGGTGTCAGGGGGCGAGAGACCCAGTACTTC.

The chain has TRBV5-1 and TRBJ2-3; weak D call: TRBD2 (6 bases). Germline assignment: CDR1 SGHRS and CDR2 YFSETQ. V lost 7 bases and J 2 bases, leaving 14 bases between the germline ends. The CDR3 is 14 amino acids. In DNA form, the CDR3 reads TGCGCCAGCCAAGCGGGCCGGGCCACAGATACGCAGTATTTT. This codes for CASQAGRATDTQYF.

Worth noting for this clonotype: An end of the junction does not agree with germline; a read error may underlie this. The V gene is TRBV7-9, the J gene TRBJ1-2; maybe TRBD1 (6 bases). CDR3 length: 14 residues. Germline CDR1 SEHNR, CDR2 FQNEAQ (reference sequence). The CDR3 is CAGSPRQAGRGYTF. The CDR3 coding sequence is TGTGCCGGCAGCCCCAGACAGGCCGGGCGTGGCTACACCTTC. Full variable domain (outside the CDR3, taken from reference TRBV7-9 and TRBJ1-2): DTGVSQNPRHKITKRGQNVTFRCDPISEHNRLYWYRQTLGQGPEFLTYFQNEAQLEKSRLLSDRFSAERPKGSFSTLEIQRTEQGDSAMYLCAGSPRQAGRGYTFGSGTRLTVV.

The chain recombines TRBV9 with TRBJ2-7; D gene unclear. Germline V gene data show CDR1 as SGDLS and CDR2 as YYNGEE. V was clipped by 0 bases and J by 5 bases, with 12 bases between them. The CDR3 totals 14 residues. This CDR3 is CASSVDSATHEQYF. The CDR3, as DNA: TGTGCCAGCAGCGTAGATTCGGCTACCCACGAGCAGTACTTC.

The J gene is TRBJ2-6, the V gene TRBV5-1; TRBD2 might be the D (6 bases). This CDR3 has 19 amino acids. Trimming took off 1 base at V and 0 bases at J, with 17 bases between the two ends. Germline lookup yields CDR1 SGHRS and CDR2 YFSETQ. The chain's CDR3 is CASSLRGPGDSSGANVLTF. CDR3 coding DNA: TGCGCCAGCAGCTTGCGGGGCCCGGGAGATAGCTCTGGGGCCAACGTCCTGACTTTC.

The rearrangement uses TRBV6-5 and TRBJ2-1; 8 bases align to TRBD1. The J call is in doubt because the DNA end fits TRBJ2-7 better. Per the germline V gene, CDR1 is MNHEY and CDR2 is SVGAGI. The CDR3 has 15 residues. This chain's CDR3 is CASSRDRSSYNEQYF. CDR3 bases: TGTGCCAGCAGTCGGGACAGGAGCTCCTACAATGAGCAGTACTTC.

This clonotype showed up many times. This rearrangement joins TRBV7-9 to TRBJ2-7, with 8 bases aligning to TRBD2. The CDR3 contains 15 residues. V lost 5 bases and J lost 3; bases outside the gene matches: 9. Germline V CDR1 and CDR2: SEHNR, FQNEAQ (reference sequence). CDR3 bases: TGTGCCAGCAGCCCCAGGCGGGGGGCCCACTACGAGCAGTACTTC. It codes for CASSPRRGAHYEQYF.

The sample holds a few counts of this clonotype. The chain couples TRBV20-1 to TRBJ1-5; 7 bases match TRBD1. The V gene end was trimmed by 0 bases and the J gene end by 0 bases; junction bases not matched to a gene: 5. This CDR3 comprises 16 residues. Germline assignment: CDR1 DFQATT and CDR2 SNEGSKA (reference sequence). The CDR3 is CSARDPGDSSNQPQHF. DNA for the CDR3: TGCAGTGCTAGAGATCCAGGGGACAGTAGCAATCAGCCCCAGCATTTT.